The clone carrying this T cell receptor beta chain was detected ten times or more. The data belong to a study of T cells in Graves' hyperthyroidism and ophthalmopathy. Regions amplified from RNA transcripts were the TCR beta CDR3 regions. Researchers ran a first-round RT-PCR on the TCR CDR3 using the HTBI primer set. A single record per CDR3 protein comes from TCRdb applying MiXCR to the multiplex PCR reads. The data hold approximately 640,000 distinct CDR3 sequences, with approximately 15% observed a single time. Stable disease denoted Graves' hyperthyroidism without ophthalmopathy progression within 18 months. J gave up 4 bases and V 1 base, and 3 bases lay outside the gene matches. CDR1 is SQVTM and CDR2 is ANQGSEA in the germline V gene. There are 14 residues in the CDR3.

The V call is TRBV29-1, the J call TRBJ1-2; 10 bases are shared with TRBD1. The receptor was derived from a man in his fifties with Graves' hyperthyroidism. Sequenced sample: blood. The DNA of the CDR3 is TGCAGCGTTGAAGTGGGACAGGGGTCCTATGGCTACACCTTC. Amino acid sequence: CSVEVGQGSYGYTF. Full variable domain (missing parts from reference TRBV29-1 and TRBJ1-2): SAVISQKPSRDICQRGTSLTIQCQVDSQVTMMFWYRQQPGQSLTLIATANQGSEATYESGFVIDKFPISRPNLTFSTLTVSNMSPEDSSIYLCSVEVGQGSYGYTFGSGTRLTVV.